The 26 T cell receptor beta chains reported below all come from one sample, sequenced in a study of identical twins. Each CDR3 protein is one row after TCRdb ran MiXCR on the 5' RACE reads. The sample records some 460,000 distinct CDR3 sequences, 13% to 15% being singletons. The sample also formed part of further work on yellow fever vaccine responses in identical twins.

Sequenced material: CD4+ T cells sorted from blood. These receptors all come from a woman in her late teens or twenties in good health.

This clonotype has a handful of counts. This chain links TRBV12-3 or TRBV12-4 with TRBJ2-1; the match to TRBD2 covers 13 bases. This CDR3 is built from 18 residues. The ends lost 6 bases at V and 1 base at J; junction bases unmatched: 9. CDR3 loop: CASSRLAGGTFSYNEQFF. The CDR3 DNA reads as TGTGCCAGCAGCAGACTAGCGGGGGGCACTTTTTCCTACAATGAGCAGTTCTTC.

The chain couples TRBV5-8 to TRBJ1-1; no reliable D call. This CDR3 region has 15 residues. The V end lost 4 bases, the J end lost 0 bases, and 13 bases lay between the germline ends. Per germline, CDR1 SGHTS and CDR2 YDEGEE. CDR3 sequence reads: CASSAGLLMNTEAFF. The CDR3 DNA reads TGTGCCAGCAGCGCAGGTTTGCTGATGAACACTGAAGCTTTCTTT.

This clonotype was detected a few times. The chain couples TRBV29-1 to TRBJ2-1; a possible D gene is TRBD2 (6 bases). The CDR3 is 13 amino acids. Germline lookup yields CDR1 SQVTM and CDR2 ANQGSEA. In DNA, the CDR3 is TGCACCGCTCGGGACTCGGAATACAATGAGCAGTTCTTC. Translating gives CTARDSEYNEQFF.

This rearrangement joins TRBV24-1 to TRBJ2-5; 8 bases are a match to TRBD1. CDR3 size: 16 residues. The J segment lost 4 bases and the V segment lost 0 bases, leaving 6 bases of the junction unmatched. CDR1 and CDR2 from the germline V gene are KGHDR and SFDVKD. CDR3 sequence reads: CATSDLEGTGAETQYF. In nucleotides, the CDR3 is TGTGCCACCAGTGATTTGGAAGGGACAGGTGCAGAGACCCAGTACTTC.

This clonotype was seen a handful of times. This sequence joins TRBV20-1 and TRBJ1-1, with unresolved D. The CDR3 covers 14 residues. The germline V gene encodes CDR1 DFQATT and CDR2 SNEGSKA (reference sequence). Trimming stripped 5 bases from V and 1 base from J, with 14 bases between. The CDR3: CSAPVGGSNTEAFF. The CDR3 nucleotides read TGCAGTGCTCCGGTGGGAGGCTCGAACACTGAAGCTTTCTTT.

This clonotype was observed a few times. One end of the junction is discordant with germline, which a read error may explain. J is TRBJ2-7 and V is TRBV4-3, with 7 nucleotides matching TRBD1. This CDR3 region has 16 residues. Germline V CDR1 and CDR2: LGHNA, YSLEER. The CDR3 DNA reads TGCGCCAGCACCCAATTGCACAGGGGACAGAACTACGAGCAGTACTTC. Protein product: CASTQLHRGQNYEQYF.

The CDR3 reads CASSSGDRTYNEQFF. The CDR3 DNA is TGTGCCAGCAGTTCCGGCGACAGGACCTACAATGAGCAGTTCTTC. The chain employs TRBV6-5 and TRBJ2-1; perhaps TRBD1 as D (6 bases). V was shortened by 4 bases and J by 2 bases, with 12 bases between the two germline ends. The CDR3 has 15 amino acids. Germline V gene sequence: CDR1 MNHEY, CDR2 SVGAGI.

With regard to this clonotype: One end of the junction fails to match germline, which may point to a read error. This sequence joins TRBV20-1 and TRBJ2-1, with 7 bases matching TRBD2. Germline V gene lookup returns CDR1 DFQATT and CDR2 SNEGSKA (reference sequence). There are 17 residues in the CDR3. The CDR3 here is CCARDTRSLPWGGEQFF. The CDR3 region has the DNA TGCTGTGCTAGAGATACCAGATCACTACCATGGGGGGGTGAGCAGTTCTTC.

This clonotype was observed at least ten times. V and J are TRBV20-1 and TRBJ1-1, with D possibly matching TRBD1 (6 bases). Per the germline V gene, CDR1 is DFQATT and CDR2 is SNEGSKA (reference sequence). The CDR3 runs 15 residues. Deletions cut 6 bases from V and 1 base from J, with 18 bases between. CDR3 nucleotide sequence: TGCAGTGCCCCCGCCCTACAGGGACCGAACACTGAAGCTTTCTTT. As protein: CSAPALQGPNTEAFF.

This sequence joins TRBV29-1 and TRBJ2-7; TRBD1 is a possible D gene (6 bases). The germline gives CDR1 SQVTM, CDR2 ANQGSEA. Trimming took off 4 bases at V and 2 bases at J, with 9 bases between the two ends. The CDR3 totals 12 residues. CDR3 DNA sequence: TGCAGCGTTGGTGAGGGGGCCTACGAGCAGTACTTC. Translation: CSVGEGAYEQYF.

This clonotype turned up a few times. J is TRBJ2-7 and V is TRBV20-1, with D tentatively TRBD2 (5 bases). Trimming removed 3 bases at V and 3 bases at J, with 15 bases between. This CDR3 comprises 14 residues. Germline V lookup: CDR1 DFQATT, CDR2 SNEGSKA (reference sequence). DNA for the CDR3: TGCAGTGCTAGGGCTCAGCGGCCTATCTACGAGCAGTACTTC. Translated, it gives CSARAQRPIYEQYF.

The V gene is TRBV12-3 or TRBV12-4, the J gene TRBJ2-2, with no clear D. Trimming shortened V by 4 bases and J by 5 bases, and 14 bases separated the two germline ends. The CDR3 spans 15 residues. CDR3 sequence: CASSSQPSQTGELFF. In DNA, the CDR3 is TGTGCCAGCAGTTCCCAACCCTCCCAGACCGGGGAGCTGTTTTTT.

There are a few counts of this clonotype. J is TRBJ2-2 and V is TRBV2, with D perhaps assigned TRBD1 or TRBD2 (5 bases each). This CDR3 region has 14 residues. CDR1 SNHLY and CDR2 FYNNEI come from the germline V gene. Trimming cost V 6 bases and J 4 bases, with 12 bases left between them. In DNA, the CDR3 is TGTGCCAGCAGGACCGAGGGGACCACCGGGGAGCTGTTTTTT. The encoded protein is CASRTEGTTGELFF.

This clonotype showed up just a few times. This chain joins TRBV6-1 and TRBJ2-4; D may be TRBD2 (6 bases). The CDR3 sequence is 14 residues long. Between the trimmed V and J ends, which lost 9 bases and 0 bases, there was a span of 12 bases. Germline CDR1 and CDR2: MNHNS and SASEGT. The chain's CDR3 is CARPGGLAKNIQYF. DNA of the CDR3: TGTGCCAGACCCGGGGGACTAGCCAAAAACATTCAGTACTTC.

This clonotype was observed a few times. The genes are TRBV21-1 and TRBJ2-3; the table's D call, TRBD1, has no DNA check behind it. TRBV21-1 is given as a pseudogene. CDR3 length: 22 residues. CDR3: CASSKIGPAGGSPSIRTDTQYF. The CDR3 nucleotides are TGTGCCAGCAGCAAAATTGGTCCGGCCGGCGGCTCCCCCAGCATTCGCACAGATACGCAGTATTTT.

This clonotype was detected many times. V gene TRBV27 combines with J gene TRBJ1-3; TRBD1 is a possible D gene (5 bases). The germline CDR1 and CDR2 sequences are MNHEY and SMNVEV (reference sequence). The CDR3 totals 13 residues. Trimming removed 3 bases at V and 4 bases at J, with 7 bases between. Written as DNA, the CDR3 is TGTGCCAGCAGTTTGGGACTCGGAAACACCATATATTTT. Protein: CASSLGLGNTIYF.

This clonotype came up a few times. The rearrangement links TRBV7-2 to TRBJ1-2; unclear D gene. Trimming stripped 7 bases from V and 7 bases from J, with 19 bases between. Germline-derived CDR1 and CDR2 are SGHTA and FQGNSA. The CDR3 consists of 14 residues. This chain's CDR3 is CASTPPRQYRGYTF. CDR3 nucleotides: TGTGCCAGCACTCCGCCCCGGCAGTACCGTGGCTACACCTTC. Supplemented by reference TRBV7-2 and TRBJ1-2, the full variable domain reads GAGVSQSPSNKVTEKGKDVELRCDPISGHTALYWYRQSLGQGLEFLIYFQGNSAPDKSGLPSDRFSAERTGGSVSTLTIQRTQQEDSAVYLCASTPPRQYRGYTFGSGTRLTVV.

CDR3 in DNA: TGTGCCAGCAACTTAGAGTTCACCTACAATGAGCAGTTCTTC. Its protein is CASNLEFTYNEQFF. The V gene is TRBV28, the J gene TRBJ2-1; D unclear. CDR1 is MDHEN, CDR2 SYDVKM, per germline. V was trimmed by 7 bases and J by 2 bases, leaving 12 bases between them. This CDR3 is built from 14 residues.

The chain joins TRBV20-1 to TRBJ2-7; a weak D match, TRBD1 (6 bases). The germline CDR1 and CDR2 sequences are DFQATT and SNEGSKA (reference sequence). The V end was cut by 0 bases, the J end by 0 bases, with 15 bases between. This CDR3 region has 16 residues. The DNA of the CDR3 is TGCAGTGCTAGAGAGCTCAGGGGCAGAAGCTCCTACGAGCAGTACTTC. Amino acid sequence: CSARELRGRSSYEQYF.

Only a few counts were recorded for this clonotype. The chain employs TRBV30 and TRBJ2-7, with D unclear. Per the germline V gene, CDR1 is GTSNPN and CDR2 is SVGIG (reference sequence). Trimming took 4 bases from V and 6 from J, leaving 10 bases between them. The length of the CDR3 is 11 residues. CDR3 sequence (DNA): TGTGCCTGGACAGATCGTTCCGAGCAGTACTTC. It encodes CAWTDRSEQYF.

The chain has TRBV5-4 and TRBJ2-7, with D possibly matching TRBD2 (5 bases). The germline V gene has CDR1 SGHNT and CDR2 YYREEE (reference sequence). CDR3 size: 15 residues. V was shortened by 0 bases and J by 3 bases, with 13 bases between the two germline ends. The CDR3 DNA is TGTGCCAGCAGCTTGGGGTCGGGAACGGGCTACGAGCAGTACTTC. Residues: CASSLGSGTGYEQYF.

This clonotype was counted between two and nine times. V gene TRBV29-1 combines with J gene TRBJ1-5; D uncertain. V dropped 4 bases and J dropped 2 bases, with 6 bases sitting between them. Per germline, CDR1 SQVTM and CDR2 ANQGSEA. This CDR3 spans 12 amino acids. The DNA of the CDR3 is TGCAGCGTTGGGGAGGGCAATCAGCCCCAGCATTTT. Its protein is CSVGEGNQPQHF.

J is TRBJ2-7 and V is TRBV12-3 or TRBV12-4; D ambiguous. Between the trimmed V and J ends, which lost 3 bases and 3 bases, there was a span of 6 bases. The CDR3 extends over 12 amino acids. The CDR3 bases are TGTGCCAGCAGTTTCTACCGCTACGAGCAGTACTTC. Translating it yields CASSFYRYEQYF.

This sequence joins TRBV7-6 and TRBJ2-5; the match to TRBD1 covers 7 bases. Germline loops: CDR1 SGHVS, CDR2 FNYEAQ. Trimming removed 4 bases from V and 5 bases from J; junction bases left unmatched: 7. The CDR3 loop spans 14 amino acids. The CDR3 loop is CASSSHRGMETQYF. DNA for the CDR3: TGTGCCAGCAGCTCCCACAGGGGAATGGAGACCCAGTACTTC.

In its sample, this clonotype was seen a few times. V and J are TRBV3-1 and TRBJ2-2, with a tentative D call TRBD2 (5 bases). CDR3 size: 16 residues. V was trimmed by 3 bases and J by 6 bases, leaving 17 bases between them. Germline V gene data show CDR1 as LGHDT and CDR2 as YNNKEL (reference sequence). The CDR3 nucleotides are TGTGCCAGCAGCCACACGGACTTCCAGATAGCCGGGGAGCTGTTTTTT. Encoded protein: CASSHTDFQIAGELFF.

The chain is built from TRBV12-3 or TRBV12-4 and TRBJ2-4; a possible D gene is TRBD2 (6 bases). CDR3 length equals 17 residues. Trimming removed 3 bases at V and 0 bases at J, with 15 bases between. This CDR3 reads CASSFSLGGLAKNIQYF. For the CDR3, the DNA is TGTGCCAGCAGTTTTTCCCTGGGAGGACTAGCCAAAAACATTCAGTACTTC.